These T cell receptor beta chains were read from a single sample in a study of brain T cells in children with intractable seizures. Assay used: immunoSEQ multiplex PCR; TCRdb lists only in-frame clones, some missing. The repertoire includes around 70,000 clones, about 93% of them detected once, and 1.5% sits in the top ten. The sample in question was peripheral blood, obtained at surgery. Receptor source: a boy in the first two years of life with tuberous sclerosis and intractable seizures. The CDR3 runs from the conserved cysteine through the conserved F or W. Each record gives: J gene, D gene, V gene, CDR3 length, CDR3 protein, CDR3 DNA. A D gene is named only where the DNA matches it firmly.

>TRBJ1-2|.|TRBV28|13
CASSFGLGYGYTF
TGTGCCAGCAGTTTTGGTTTGGGCTATGGCTACACCTTC
>TRBJ1-2|TRBD1|TRBV9|18
CASSVSRDRGPSPHGYTF
TGTGCCAGCAGCGTGTCCCGGGACAGGGGCCCCAGTCCCCATGGCTACACCTTC
>TRBJ1-6|.|TRBV19|15
CASVQGSSYNSPLHF
TGTGCCAGCGTACAGGGAAGCTCCTATAATTCACCCCTCCACTTT
>TRBJ1-5|TRBD1|TRBV27|15
CASSLLQGPHQPQHF
TGTGCCAGCAGTTTACTACAGGGGCCTCATCAGCCCCAGCATTTT
>TRBJ2-3|.|TRBV9|16
CASSVEGGAGTDTQYF
TGTGCCAGCAGCGTAGAAGGGGGGGCCGGCACAGATACGCAGTATTTT
>TRBJ2-6|.|TRBV25-1|13
CASSNSGANVLTF
TGTGCCAGCTCTAACTCTGGGGCCAACGTCCTGACTTTC
>TRBJ2-3|.|TRBV6-1|17
CASSAWRAKSSTDTQYF
TGTGCCAGCAGTGCTTGGCGGGCAAAGTCTAGCACAGATACGCAGTATTTT
>TRBJ2-5|TRBD1|TRBV5-4|14
CASSRTGIQETQYF
TGTGCCAGCAGCAGGACAGGGATCCAAGAGACCCAGTACTTC
>TRBJ2-7|TRBD1|TRBV29-1|13
CSVEEGQGYEQYF
TGCAGCGTTGAAGAGGGACAGGGCTACGAGCAGTACTTC
>TRBJ1-1|.|TRBV27|14
CASRVTAINTEAFF
TGTGCCAGCAGAGTGACAGCAATTAACACTGAAGCTTTCTTT
>TRBJ2-7|.|TRBV2|16
CASSKGGRESTYEQYF
TGTGCCAGCAGTAAGGGGGGCAGGGAGTCTACCTACGAGCAGTACTTC
>TRBJ2-3|TRBD2|TRBV5-1|18
CASSPGLAGDRSTDTQYF
TGCGCCAGCAGCCCCGGGCTAGCGGGGGACCGGAGCACAGATACGCAGTATTTT
>TRBJ2-1|TRBD2|TRBV29-1|17
CSVEENFSGLGYNEQFF
TGCAGCGTTGAAGAAAACTTTTCGGGACTAGGCTACAATGAGCAGTTCTTC
>TRBJ2-7|TRBD2|TRBV9|15
CASSFSSSGGNEQYF
TGTGCCAGCAGCTTCTCGAGTAGCGGGGGCAACGAGCAGTACTTC